The clone carrying this T cell receptor (beta chain) came up once. What it binds is not known. Patients with autoimmune history or systemic immunosuppression were excluded. TCRdb's copy holds only in-frame clones and misses some; the assay was immunoSEQ multiplex PCR. The sample lists 67,000 or so clones, around four fifths occurring once. The entry originates in a study of OX40 agonist ivuxolimab in advanced cancers. Findings of the study overall: Average numbers of expanded clones were greater in CD8+ T cells than in CD4+.

Germline-derived CDR1 and CDR2 are LNHNV and YYDKDF (reference sequence). There are 14 residues in the CDR3. V was trimmed by 0 bases and J by 7 bases, leaving 12 bases between them. The specimen comprised CD4+ or CD8+ T cells sorted from blood, sampled in a trial of the OX40 agonist ivuxolimab. The clonotype was recovered from an adult with an advanced solid tumor such as melanoma, head and neck, liver or kidney cancer. This chain connects TRBV15 to TRBJ1-2; D gene unclear. The CDR3 sequence: CATSRDSLNAGYTF. The CDR3 DNA reads TGTGCCACCAGCAGAGATAGTCTTAATGCTGGCTACACCTTC.